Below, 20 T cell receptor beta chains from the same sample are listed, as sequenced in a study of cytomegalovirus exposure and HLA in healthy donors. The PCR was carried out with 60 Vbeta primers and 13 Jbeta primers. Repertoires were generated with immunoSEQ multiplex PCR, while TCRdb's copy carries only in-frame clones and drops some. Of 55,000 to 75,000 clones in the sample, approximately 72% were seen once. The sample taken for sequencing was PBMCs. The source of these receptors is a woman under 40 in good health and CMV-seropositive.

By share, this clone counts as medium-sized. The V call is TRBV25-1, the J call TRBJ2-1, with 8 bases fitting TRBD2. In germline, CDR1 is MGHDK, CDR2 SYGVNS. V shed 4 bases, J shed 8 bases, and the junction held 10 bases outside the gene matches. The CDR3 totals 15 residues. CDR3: CASSGSFSGTHEQFF. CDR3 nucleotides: TGTGCCAGCAGTGGGTCGTTTAGCGGGACCCATGAGCAGTTCTTC.

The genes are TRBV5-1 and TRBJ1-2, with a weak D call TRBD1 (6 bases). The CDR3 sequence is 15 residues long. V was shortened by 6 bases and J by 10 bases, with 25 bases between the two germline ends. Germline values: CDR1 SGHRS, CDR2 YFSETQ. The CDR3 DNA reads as TGCGCCAGCACCCCTTTCGTGGGCAGGGACAAAGACTACACCTTC. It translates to CASTPFVGRDKDYTF.

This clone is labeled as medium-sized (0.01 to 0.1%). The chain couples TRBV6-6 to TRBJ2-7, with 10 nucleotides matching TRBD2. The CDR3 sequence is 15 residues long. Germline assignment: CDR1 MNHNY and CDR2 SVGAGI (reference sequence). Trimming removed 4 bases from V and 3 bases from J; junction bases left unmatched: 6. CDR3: CASSLGLADIYEQYF. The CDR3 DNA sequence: TGTGCCAGCAGTTTAGGACTAGCGGACATCTACGAGCAGTACTTC.

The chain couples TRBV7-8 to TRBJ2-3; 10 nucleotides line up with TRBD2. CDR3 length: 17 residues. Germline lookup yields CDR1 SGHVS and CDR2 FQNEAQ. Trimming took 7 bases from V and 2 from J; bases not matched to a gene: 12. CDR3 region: CASTSTRLAGDTDTQYF. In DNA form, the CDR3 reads TGTGCCAGCACCTCAACCCGCCTAGCGGGGGACACAGATACGCAGTATTTT.

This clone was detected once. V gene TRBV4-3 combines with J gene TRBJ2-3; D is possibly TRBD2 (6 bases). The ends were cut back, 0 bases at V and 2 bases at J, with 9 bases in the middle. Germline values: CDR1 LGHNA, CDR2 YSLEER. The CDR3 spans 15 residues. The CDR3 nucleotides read TGCGCCAGCAGCCAAGACTTACTAGCCACAGATACGCAGTATTTT. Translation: CASSQDLLATDTQYF.

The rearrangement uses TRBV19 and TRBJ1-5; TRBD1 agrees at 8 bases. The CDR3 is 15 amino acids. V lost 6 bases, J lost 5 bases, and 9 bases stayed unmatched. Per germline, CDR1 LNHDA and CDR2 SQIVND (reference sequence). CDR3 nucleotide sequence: TGTGCCAGTAGGGTTACAGGGGGATCGGATCAGCCCCAGCATTTT. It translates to CASRVTGGSDQPQHF.

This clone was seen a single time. The CDR3 region has the DNA TGCAGTGGCGGACGGGGGAATGAGCAGTTCTTC. Translating it yields CSGGRGNEQFF. The chain couples TRBV20-1 to TRBJ2-1; maybe TRBD2 (6 bases). Germline loops: CDR1 DFQATT, CDR2 SNEGSKA (reference sequence). Trimming removed 7 bases from V and 7 bases from J, with 11 bases in between. The CDR3 is 11 residues long.

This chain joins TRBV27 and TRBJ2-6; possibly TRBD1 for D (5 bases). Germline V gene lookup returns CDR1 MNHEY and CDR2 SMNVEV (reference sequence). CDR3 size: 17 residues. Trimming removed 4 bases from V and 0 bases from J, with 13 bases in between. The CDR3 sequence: CASSWATGSSGANVLTF. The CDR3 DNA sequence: TGTGCCAGCAGTTGGGCTACAGGAAGCTCTGGGGCCAACGTCCTGACTTTC.

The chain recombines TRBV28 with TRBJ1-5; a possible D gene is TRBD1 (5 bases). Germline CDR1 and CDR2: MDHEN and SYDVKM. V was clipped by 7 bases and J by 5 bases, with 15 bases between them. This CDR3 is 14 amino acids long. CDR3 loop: CASTSLRGDQPQHF. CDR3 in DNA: TGTGCCAGCACCTCCCTGCGGGGGGATCAGCCCCAGCATTTT.

The CDR3 spells CASSYRAGNTGELFF. DNA for the CDR3: TGTGCCAGTAGTTACCGAGCGGGAAACACCGGGGAGCTGTTTTTT. The gene calls are TRBV19 and TRBJ2-2; 7 bases agree with TRBD2. Germline assignment: CDR1 LNHDA and CDR2 SQIVND (reference sequence). The length of the CDR3 is 15 residues. V lost 5 bases, J lost 2 bases, and 5 bases stayed unmatched. Together with reference TRBV19 and TRBJ2-2, the CDR3 gives the full variable domain: DGGITQSPKYLFRKEGQNVTLSCEQNLNHDAMYWYRQDPGQGLRLIYYSQIVNDFQKGDIAEGYSVSREKKESFPLTVTSAQKNPTAFYLCASSYRAGNTGELFFGEGSRLTVL.

The CDR3 is CASSTSGREETQYF. CDR3 DNA: TGTGCCAGCAGCACTAGCGGGAGAGAAGAGACCCAGTACTTC. The chain recombines TRBV28 with TRBJ2-5; 11 bases fit TRBD2. V dropped 6 bases and J dropped 3; count of bases not matched to a gene: 3. Germline assignment: CDR1 MDHEN and CDR2 SYDVKM. This CDR3 is built from 14 residues.

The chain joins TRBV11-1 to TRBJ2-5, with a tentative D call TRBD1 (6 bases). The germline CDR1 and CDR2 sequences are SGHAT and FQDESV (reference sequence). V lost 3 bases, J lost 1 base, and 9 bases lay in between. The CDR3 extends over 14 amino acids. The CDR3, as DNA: TGTGCCAGCAGCTTTCCCAGGGGCCAAGAGACCCAGTACTTC. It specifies CASSFPRGQETQYF.

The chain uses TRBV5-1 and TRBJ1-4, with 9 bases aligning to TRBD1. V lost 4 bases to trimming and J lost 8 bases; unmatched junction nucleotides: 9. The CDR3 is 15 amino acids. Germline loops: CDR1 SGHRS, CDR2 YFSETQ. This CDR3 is CASSSSTGGQEKLFF. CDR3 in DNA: TGCGCCAGCAGCAGTTCGACAGGGGGACAGGAAAAACTGTTTTTT.

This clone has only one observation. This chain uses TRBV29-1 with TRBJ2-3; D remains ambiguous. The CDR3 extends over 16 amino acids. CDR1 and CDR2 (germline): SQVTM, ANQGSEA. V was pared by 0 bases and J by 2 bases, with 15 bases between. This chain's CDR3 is CSVEDRVRILTDTQYF. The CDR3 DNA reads TGCAGCGTTGAAGATCGAGTCCGTATTCTCACAGATACGCAGTATTTT.

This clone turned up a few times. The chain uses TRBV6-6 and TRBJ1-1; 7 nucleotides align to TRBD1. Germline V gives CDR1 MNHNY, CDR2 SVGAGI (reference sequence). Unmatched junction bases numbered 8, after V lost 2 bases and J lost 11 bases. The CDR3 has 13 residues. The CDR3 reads CASSYPQQGWAFF. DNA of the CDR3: TGTGCCAGCAGTTACCCACAACAGGGGTGGGCTTTCTTT.

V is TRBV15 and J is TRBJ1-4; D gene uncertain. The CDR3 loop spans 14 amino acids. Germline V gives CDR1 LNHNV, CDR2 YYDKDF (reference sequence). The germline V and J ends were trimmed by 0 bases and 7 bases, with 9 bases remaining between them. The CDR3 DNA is TGTGCCACCAGCAGAGATCTGTACGGTGAAAAACTGTTTTTT. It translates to CATSRDLYGEKLFF.

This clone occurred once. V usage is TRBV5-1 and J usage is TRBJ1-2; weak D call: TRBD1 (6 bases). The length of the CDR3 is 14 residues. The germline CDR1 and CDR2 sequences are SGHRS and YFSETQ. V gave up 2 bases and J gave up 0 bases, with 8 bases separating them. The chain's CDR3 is CASSLDRTNYGYTF. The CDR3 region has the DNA TGCGCCAGCAGCTTAGACAGGACTAACTATGGCTACACCTTC.

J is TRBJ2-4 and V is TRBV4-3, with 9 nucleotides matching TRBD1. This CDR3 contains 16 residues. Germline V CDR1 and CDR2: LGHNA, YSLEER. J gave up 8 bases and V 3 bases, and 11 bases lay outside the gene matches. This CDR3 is CASSQKGQGLLDIQYF. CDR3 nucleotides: TGCGCCAGCAGCCAGAAGGGACAGGGCCTGTTAGACATTCAGTACTTC.

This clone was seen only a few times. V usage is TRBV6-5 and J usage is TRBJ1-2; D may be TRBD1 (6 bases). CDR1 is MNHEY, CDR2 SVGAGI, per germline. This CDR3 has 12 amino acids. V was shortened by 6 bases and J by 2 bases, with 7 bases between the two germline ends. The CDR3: CASSTGNYGYTF. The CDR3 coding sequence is TGTGCCAGCAGCACAGGGAACTATGGCTACACCTTC.

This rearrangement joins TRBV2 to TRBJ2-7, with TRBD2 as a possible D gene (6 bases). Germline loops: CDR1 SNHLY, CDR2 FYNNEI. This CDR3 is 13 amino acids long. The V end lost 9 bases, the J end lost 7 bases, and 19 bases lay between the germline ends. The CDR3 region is CASKSTGAKEQYF. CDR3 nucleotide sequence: TGTGCCAGTAAATCAACGGGAGCAAAGGAGCAGTACTTC.